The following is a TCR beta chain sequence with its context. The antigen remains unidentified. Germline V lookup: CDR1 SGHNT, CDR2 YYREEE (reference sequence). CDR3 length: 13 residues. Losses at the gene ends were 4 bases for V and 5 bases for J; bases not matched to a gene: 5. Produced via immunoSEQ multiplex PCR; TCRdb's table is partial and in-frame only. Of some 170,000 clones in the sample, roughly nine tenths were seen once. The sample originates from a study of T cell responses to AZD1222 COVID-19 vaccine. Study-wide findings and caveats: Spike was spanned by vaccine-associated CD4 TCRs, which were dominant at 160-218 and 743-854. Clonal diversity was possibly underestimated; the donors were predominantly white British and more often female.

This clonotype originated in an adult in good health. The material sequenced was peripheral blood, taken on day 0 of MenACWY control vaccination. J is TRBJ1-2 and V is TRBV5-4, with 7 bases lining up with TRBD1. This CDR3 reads CASSHAGGYGYTF. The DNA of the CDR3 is TGTGCCAGCAGCCACGCAGGGGGGTATGGCTACACCTTC.